This TCR beta chain came from a study of T-cell memory formation after mild COVID-19. Study-level information: Largely, the TCR clusters proved donor specific. The study, taken as a whole, reports: While clones contracting from day 15 to 85 were balanced between CD4 and CD8, later expanders leaned CD4+. Several responding clones turned up in pre-infection memory, indicating that cross-reactive memory may have taken part. The authors left the SARS-CoV-2 specificity of second-wave clones peaking on day 37 unconfirmed.

TCRdb fed the 5' RACE reads into MiXCR, producing one record per CDR3 protein. The sample lists more than 150,000 distinct CDR3 sequences, around 21% occurring once. This clonotype was recorded a few times. Its antigen is unknown. CDR3 length: 13 amino acids. Trimming pared 3 bases from V and 6 bases from J, leaving 11 bases between. Germline loops: CDR1 MGHRA, CDR2 YSYEKL. This chain connects TRBV4-1 to TRBJ1-1; D call uncertain. This sequence was found in an adult woman who had mild COVID-19 (a few samples of this study predate the infection). Cell type and time point are not known. The sample comprised PBMCs or a T cell subset sorted from them (not recorded which). This CDR3 reads CASSHGFKAEAFF. CDR3 bases: TGCGCCAGCAGCCATGGGTTTAAGGCTGAAGCTTTCTTT.